The T cell receptor (beta chain) under discussion was sequenced for a study of cytomegalovirus exposure and HLA in healthy donors. This clone has a handful of counts. PCR amplification relied on 60 Vbeta primers (plus 13 Jbeta primers). The repertoire was sequenced with immunoSEQ multiplex PCR; TCRdb's copy has only in-frame clones and lacks some. The sample includes more than 150,000 clones, approximately 79% of them seen just once. From germline, CDR1 is MRHNA and CDR2 SNTAGT. The CDR3 totals 15 residues. Unmatched junction bases numbered 12, after V lost 6 bases and J lost 5 bases. The origin of this receptor is a man between 40 and 49 years old in good health and CMV-seropositive. The chain joins TRBV6-4 to TRBJ1-2; 7 nucleotides line up with TRBD1. Source material: PBMCs. The CDR3 DNA follows: TGTGCCAGCAGAAACCGCTCCGGGACAGAGTATGGCTACACCTTC. This encodes CASRNRSGTEYGYTF.